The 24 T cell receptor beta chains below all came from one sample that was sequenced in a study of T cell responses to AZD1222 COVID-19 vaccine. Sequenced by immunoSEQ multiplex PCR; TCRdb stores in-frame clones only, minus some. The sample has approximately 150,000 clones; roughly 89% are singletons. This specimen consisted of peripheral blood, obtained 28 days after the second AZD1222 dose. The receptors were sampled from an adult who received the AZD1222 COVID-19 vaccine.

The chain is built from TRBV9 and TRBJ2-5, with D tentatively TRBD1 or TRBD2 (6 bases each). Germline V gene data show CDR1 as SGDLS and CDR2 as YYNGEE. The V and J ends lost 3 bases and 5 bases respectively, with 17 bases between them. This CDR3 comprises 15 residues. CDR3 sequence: CASSGVSGARETQYF. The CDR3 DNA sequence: TGTGCCAGCAGCGGCGTATCGGGGGCGAGGGAGACCCAGTACTTC.

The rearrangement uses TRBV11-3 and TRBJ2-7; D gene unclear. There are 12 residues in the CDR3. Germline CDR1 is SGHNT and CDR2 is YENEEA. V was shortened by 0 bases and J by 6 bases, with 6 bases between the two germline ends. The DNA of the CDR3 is TGTGCCAGCAGCTTAGACTCCGTCGAGCAGTACTTC. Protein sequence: CASSLDSVEQYF. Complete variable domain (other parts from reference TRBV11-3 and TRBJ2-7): EAGVVQSPRYKIIEKKQPVAFWCNPISGHNTLYWYLQNLGQGPELLIRYENEEAVDDSQLPKDRFSAERLKGVDSTLKIQPAELGDSAVYLCASSLDSVEQYFGPGTRLTVT.

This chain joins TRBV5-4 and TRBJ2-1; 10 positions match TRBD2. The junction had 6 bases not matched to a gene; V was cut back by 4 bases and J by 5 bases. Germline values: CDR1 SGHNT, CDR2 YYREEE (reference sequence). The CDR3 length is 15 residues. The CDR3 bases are TGTGCCAGCAGCCCCAGCGGGAGGGCGAACAATGAGCAGTTCTTC. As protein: CASSPSGRANNEQFF.

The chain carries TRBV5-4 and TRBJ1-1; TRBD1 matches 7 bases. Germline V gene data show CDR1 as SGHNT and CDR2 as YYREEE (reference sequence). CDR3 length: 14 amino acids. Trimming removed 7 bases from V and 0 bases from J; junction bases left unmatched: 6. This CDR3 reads CASSMTGMNTEAFF. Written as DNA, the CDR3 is TGTGCCAGCTCCATGACAGGGATGAACACTGAAGCTTTCTTT.

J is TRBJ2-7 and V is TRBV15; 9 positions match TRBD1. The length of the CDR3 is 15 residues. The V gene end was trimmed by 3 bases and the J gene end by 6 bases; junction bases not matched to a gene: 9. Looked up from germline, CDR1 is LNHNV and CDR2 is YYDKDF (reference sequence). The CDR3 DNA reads TGTGCCACCAGCAGGGACAGGGGATTTAGTGGCGAGCAGTACTTC. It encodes CATSRDRGFSGEQYF.

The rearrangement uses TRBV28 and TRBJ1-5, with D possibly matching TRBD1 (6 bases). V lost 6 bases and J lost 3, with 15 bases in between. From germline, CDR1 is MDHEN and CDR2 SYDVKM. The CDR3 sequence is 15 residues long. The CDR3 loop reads CASSPGDRANQPQHF. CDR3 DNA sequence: TGTGCCAGCAGCCCAGGGGACCGGGCCAATCAGCCCCAGCATTTT.

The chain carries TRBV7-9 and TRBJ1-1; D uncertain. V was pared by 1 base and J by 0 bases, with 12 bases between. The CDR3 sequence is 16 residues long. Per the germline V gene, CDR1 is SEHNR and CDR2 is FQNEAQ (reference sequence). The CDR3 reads CASSLEGQPMNTEAFF. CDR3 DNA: TGTGCCAGCAGCTTAGAAGGGCAGCCGATGAACACTGAAGCTTTCTTT.

CDR3 sequence reads: CASSSRDREPLHF. CDR3 in DNA: TGTGCCAGCAGTAGCCGGGACAGGGAGCCCCTCCACTTT. The gene calls are TRBV6-4 and TRBJ1-6; 9 bases fit TRBD1. V lost 5 bases and J lost 13; bases outside the gene matches: 6. The CDR3 extends over 13 amino acids. Germline V CDR1 and CDR2: MRHNA, SNTAGT.

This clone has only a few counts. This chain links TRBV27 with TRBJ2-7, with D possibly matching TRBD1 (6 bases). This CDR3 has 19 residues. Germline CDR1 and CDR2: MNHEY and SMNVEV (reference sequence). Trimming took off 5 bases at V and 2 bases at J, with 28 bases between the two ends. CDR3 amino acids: CASSTHISLQGQGTYEQYF. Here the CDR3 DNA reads TGTGCCAGCAGTACCCATATCAGCTTACAGGGCCAGGGTACCTACGAGCAGTACTTC.

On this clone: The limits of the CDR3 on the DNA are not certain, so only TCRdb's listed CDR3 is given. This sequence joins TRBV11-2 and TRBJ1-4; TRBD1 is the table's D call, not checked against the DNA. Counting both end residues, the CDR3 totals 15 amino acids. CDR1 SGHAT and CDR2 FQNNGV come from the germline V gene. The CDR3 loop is CASSSWTGEAKNCFF.

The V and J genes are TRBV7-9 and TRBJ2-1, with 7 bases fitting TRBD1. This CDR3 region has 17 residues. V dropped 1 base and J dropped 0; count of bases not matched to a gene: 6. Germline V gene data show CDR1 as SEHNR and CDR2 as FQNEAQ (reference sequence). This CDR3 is CASSLEATGFSYNEQFF. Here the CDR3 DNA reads TGTGCCAGCAGCTTAGAGGCGACAGGGTTCTCCTACAATGAGCAGTTCTTC.

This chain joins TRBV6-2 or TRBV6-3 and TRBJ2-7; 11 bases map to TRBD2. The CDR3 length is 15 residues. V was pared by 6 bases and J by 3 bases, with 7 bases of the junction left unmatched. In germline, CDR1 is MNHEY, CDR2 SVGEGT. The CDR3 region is CASSHGLAGIYEQYF. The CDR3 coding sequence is TGTGCCAGCAGCCACGGACTAGCGGGCATCTACGAGCAGTACTTC.

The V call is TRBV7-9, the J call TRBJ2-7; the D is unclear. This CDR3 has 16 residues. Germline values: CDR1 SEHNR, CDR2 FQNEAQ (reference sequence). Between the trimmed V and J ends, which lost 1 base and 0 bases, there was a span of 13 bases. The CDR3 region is CASSLVRDASSYEQYF. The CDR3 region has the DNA TGTGCCAGCAGCTTAGTTCGAGACGCCAGCTCCTACGAGCAGTACTTC. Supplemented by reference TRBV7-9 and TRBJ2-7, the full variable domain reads DTGVSQNPRHKITKRGQNVTFRCDPISEHNRLYWYRQTLGQGPEFLTYFQNEAQLEKSRLLSDRFSAERPKGSFSTLEIQRTEQGDSAMYLCASSLVRDASSYEQYFGPGTRLTVT.

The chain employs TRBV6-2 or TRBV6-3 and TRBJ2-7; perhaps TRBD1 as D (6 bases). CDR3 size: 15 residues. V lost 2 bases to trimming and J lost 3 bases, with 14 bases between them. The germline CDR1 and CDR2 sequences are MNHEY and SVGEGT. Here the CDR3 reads CASSYRQVNGYEQYF. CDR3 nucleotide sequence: TGTGCCAGCAGTTACCGACAGGTTAATGGCTACGAGCAGTACTTC.

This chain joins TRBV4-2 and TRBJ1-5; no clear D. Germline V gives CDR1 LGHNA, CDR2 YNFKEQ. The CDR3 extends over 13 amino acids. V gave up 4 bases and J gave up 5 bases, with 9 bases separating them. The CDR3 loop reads CASSPEVDQPQHF. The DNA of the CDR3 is TGTGCCAGCAGCCCCGAGGTGGATCAGCCCCAGCATTTT.

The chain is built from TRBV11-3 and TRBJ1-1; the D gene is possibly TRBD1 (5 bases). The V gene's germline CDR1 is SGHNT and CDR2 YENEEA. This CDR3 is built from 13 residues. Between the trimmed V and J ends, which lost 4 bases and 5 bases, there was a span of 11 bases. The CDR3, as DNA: TGTGCCAGCAGCTCCCTACAGGAAACTGAAGCTTTCTTT. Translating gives CASSSLQETEAFF.

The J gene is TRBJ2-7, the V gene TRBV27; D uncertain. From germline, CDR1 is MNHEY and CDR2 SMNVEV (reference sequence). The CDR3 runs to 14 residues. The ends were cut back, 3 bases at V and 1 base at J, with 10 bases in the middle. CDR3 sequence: CASSLAGFSYEQYF. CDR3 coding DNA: TGTGCCAGCAGTTTGGCCGGGTTTTCCTACGAGCAGTACTTC.

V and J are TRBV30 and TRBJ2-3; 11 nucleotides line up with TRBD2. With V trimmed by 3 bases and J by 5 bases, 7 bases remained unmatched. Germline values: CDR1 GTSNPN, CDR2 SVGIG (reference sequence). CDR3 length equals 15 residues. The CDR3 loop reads CAWRLAGARVDTQYF. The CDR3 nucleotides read TGTGCCTGGAGACTAGCGGGAGCTCGGGTAGATACGCAGTATTTT. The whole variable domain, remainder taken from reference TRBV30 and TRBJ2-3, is SQTIHQWPATLVQPVGSPLSLECTVEGTSNPNLYWYRQAAGRGLQLLFYSVGIGQISSEVPQNLSASRPQDRQFILSSKKLLLSDSGFYLCAWRLAGARVDTQYFGPGTRLTVL.

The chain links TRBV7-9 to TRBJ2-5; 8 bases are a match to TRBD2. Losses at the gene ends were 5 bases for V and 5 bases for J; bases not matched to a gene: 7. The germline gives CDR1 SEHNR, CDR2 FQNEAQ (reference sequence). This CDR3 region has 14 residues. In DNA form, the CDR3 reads TGTGCCAGCAGCAGCGGGGGTAGAGCTGAGACCCAGTACTTC. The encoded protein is CASSSGGRAETQYF. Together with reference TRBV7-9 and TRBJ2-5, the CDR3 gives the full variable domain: DTGVSQNPRHKITKRGQNVTFRCDPISEHNRLYWYRQTLGQGPEFLTYFQNEAQLEKSRLLSDRFSAERPKGSFSTLEIQRTEQGDSAMYLCASSSGGRAETQYFGPGTRLLVL.

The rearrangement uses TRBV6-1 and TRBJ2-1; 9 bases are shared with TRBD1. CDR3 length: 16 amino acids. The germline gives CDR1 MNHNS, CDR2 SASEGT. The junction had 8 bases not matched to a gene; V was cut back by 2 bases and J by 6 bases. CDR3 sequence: CASSEWRTGEGNEQFF. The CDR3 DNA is TGTGCCAGCAGTGAATGGCGGACAGGGGAGGGCAATGAGCAGTTCTTC.

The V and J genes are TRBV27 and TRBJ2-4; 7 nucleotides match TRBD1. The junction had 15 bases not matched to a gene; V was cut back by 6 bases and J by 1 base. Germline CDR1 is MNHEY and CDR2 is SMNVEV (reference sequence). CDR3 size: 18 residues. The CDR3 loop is CASSRTWMVGQAKNIQYF. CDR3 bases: TGTGCCAGCAGCAGAACCTGGATGGTGGGACAGGCCAAAAACATTCAGTACTTC.

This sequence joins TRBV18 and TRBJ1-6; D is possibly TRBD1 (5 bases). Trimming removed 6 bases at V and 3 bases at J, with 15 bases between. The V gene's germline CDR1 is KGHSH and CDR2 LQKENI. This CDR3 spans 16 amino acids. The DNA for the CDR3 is TGTGCCAGCTCTGAGGGGTCTCCCCTCTATAATTCACCCCTCCACTTT. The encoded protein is CASSEGSPLYNSPLHF.

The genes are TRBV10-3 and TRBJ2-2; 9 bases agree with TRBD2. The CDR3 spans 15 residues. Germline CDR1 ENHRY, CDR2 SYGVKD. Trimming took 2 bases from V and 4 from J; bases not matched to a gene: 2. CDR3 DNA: TGTGCCATCAGTGAGGTAGCGGGGGCCACCGGGGAGCTGTTTTTT. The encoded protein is CAISEVAGATGELFF.

CDR3 DNA sequence: TGTGCCAGCTTCACAGGGAACACTGAAGCTTTCTTT. As protein: CASFTGNTEAFF. This chain connects TRBV18 to TRBJ1-1; TRBD1 might be the D (5 bases). Deletions cut 7 bases from V and 1 base from J, with 7 bases between. CDR3 length: 12 amino acids. Germline V gene lookup returns CDR1 KGHSH and CDR2 LQKENI.